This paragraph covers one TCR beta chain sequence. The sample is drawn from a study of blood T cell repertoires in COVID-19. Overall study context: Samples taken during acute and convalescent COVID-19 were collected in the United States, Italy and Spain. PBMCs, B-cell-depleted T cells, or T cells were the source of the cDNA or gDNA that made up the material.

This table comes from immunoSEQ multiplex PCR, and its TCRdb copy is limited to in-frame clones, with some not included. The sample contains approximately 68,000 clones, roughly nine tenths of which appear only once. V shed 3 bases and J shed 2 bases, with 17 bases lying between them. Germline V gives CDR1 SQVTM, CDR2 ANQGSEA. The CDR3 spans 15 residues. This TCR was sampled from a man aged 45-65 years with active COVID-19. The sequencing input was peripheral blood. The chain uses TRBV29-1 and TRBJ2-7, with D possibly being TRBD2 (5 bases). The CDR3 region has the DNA TGCAGCGTTGAGGGGTTAGGTTTCGGGACCTACGAGCAGTACTTC. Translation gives CSVEGLGFGTYEQYF.